This entry features one T cell receptor beta chain sequence. Its antigen is as yet unknown. These data come from a study of vaccination and CD4 T cells after COVID-19. Background on the study: Participants got two doses of BNT162b2 or mRNA-1273 vaccine. Overlapping SARS-CoV-2, HCoV-NL63, HCoV-OC43 and HCoV-229E spike peptides were used to stimulate cells. Study conclusions and caveats: Reactive clone data from convalescent patients indicated a median of 86.3% appearing only post-vaccination.

The CDR3 is made up of 12 amino acids. Per the germline V gene, CDR1 is MDHEN and CDR2 is SYDVKM. Trimming cost V 3 bases and J 3 bases, with 3 bases left between them. Treatment reported: approximately 10-day PBMC culture with coronavirus spike peptide pools or control peptides (ViraFEST assay). ViraFEST enlarged antigen-specific T cell populations with peptide pools and afterwards sequenced TCRs. Cultured CD4+ T cell DNA underwent sequencing with the Oncomine TCR Beta short-read assay. One entry per CDR3 protein results from TCRdb running MiXCR on the PCR reads. Of just over 20,000 distinct CDR3 sequences listed, 70% are singletons.

The V and J genes are TRBV28 and TRBJ1-5, with D unclear. Sample: CD4+ T cells from blood, cultured in vitro. This sequence originates from a human donor who had recovered from COVID-19. The CDR3 bases are TGTGCCAGCAGTTTCCCCAATCAGCCCCAGCATTTT. It codes for CASSFPNQPQHF.